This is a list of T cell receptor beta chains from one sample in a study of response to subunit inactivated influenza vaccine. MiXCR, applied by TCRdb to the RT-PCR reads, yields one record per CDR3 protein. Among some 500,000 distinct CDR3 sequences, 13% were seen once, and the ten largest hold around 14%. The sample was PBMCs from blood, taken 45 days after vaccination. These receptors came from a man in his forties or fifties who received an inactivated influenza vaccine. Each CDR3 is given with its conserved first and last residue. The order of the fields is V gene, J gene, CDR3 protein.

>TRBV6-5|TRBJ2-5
CASSYEEGKETQYF
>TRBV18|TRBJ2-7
CASSPYREATEQYF
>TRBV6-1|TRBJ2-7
CASSEVLVASYEQYF
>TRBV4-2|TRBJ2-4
CASSQTTSGGAKNIQYF
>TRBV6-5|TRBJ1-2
CASSYSLGANYGYTF
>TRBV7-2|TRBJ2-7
CASSLDGTGRIEQYF
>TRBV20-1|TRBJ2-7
CSAQLSGSGYEQYF
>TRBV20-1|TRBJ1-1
CSALRGLDTEAFF
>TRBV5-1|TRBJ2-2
CASSTQLAGGRSNTGELFF
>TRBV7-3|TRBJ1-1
CASSLGQVRTGTEAFF
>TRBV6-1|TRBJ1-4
CASSSSAFATNEKLFF
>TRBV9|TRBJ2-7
CASSSLLGYEQYF
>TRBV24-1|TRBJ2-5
CATSDTVGGSVGETQYF
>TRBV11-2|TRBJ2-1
CASSLDPGTSGGAAYNEQFF
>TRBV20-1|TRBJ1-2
CSARRGDYGYTF
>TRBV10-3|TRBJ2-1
CAISGQGNNYNEQFF
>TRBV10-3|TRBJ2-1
CAISEVVRTYNEQFF
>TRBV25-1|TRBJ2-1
CASMVAAASNEQFF
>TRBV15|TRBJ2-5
CATSREGWGETQYF
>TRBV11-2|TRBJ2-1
CASSNQGADEQFF